The clone carrying this TCR beta chain has more than one count but fewer than ten. The sample is drawn from a study of blood T cell repertoires in COVID-19. About the research overall: COVID-19 samples, acute and convalescent, were from the United States, Italy and Spain. The analysed material was cDNA or gDNA that came from T cells, B-cell-depleted T cells, or PBMCs.

As processed by the authors: Amplification with reference gene primers provided the estimates of nucleated cell counts. The method was immunoSEQ multiplex PCR; TCRdb's version includes in-frame clones alone and lacks a portion of them. That table is the source of V, J and clone size, and D and trimming were worked out from the DNA. The sample has tens of thousands of clones, approximately 85% seen once. This CDR3 contains 16 residues. The germline V gene has CDR1 SGHDN and CDR2 FVKESK. V was trimmed by 3 bases and J by 0 bases, leaving 12 bases between them. Input material: peripheral blood. This clonotype originated in a human donor in a cohort sampled during active COVID-19. V usage is TRBV14 and J usage is TRBJ1-3; the D is unclear. The CDR3, as DNA: TGTGCCAGCAGCCACGAAAGACTGATCTCTGGAAACACCATATATTTT. This codes for CASSHERLISGNTIYF.